This paragraph reports one T cell receptor beta chain. CD8+ and CD4+ T cells from blood underwent TCR beta sequencing. It was treatment-naive patients with stable or active relapsing-remitting disease who made up the multiple sclerosis controls. Negative isolation yielded the CD8+ and CD4+ T cells, while FACS enriched the TEMRA cells. V shed 6 bases and J shed 0 bases, with 23 bases lying between them. Germline values: CDR1 DFQATT, CDR2 SNEGSKA (reference sequence). The CDR3 sequence is 17 residues long. Random hexamers were used to reverse transcribe the RNA input (roughly 0.5 to 1 ug). TCR beta CDR3 was amplified by immunoSEQ covering 54 Vbeta and 13 Jbeta. Each CDR3 protein is one row after TCRdb ran MiXCR on the immunoSEQ multiplex PCR reads. The sample records around 230,000 distinct CDR3 sequences, around 96% being singletons. The data were obtained in a study of CD8 T cells in Susac syndrome.

The receptor comes from a human donor with multiple sclerosis. J is TRBJ2-5 and V is TRBV20-1; a possible D gene is TRBD2 (6 bases). The sequenced sample consisted of CD4+ T cells from PBMCs. CDR3 nucleotide sequence: TGCAGTGCGAACCGGCGCCCGGGACTCTCAAACCAAGAGACCCAGTACTTC. Encoded protein: CSANRRPGLSNQETQYF.